This is a list of T cell receptor beta chains from one sample in a study of blood T cell repertoires in COVID-19. The data were produced by immunoSEQ multiplex PCR, yet TCRdb's version contains in-frame clones alone and is incomplete. The table lists about 290,000 clones, around 89% of them singletons. Sample: peripheral blood. Receptors originate from a middle-aged man with acute or convalescent COVID-19. The CDR3 runs from the conserved cysteine through the conserved F or W. The D gene is left open where the match is weak. Size is omitted from some rows. Given values are once, few, many or a class for expanded clones.

j_gene	v_gene	abundance	d_gene	CDR3nt	CDR3aa
TRBJ2-7	TRBV4-1	.	.	TGCGCCAGCAGCCAAGAAGGTACAGGACCCTCGAAAGGGTCCTACGAGCAGTACTTC	CASSQEGTGPSKGSYEQYF
TRBJ2-3	TRBV30	.	TRBD1	TGTGCCTGGAGGCAGACAGGGGGCGGAGATACGCAGTATTTT	CAWRQTGGGDTQYF
TRBJ2-1	TRBV12-3/TRBV12-4	.	.	TGTGCCAGCAGTCCCTCGAGGTACAATGAGCAGTTCTTC	CASSPSRYNEQFF
TRBJ1-1	TRBV14	.	TRBD1	TGTGCCAGCAGCCAAAGGGGACAGGGGGCAGGGGCTGAAGCTTTCTTT	CASSQRGQGAGAEAFF
TRBJ1-1	TRBV6-4	.	.	TGTGCCAGCAGGCTGGACAGCGAGAACACTGAAGCTTTCTTT	CASRLDSENTEAFF
TRBJ1-6	TRBV6-6	.	.	TGTGCCAGCAGTTACTCGGGAGAAGGTTATTCACCCCTCCACTTT	CASSYSGEGYSPLHF
TRBJ1-1	TRBV2	.	TRBD1	TGTGCCAGCAGTCTTAACGGACAGGCGACTGAAGCTTTCTTT	CASSLNGQATEAFF
TRBJ2-1	TRBV7-6	.	TRBD2	TGTGCCAGCAGCCTTAGCGGGGCCCAGTTCTTC	CASSLSGAQFF
TRBJ2-7	TRBV2	.	.	TGTGCCAGCACAGGGGAATACGAGCAGTACTTC	CASTGEYEQYF
TRBJ2-1	TRBV23-1	.	.	TGCGCCAGCAGTCTCCTAGGCGGCTACGCTTATTTGAGCTCCTACAATGAGCAGTTCTTC	CASSLLGGYAYLSSYNEQFF
TRBJ2-2	TRBV7-6	.	.	TGTGCCAGCAGCTTAGGGGGACACCTGAACACCGGGGAGCTGTTTTTT	CASSLGGHLNTGELFF
TRBJ1-2	TRBV9	.	.	TGTGCCAGCAGCTGGGAGGCTCTCCCCTCGTATGGCTACACCTTC	CASSWEALPSYGYTF
TRBJ1-2	TRBV30	once	TRBD1	TGTGCCTGGACCCGTCGCGGGACAGGGGGCCCTGGCTACACCTTC	CAWTRRGTGGPGYTF
TRBJ2-3	TRBV19	.	TRBD2	TGTGCCAGTAGTAAGACTAGCGGCTTCACAGATACGCAGTATTTT	CASSKTSGFTDTQYF
TRBJ1-5	TRBV19	.	TRBD1	TGTGCCAGTAGTATGGGACAGGGGGTCCCTAATCAGCCCCAGCATTTT	CASSMGQGVPNQPQHF
TRBJ2-7	TRBV29-1	.	TRBD1	TGCAGCGTTGAGGGACAGGGGCTCTACGAGCAGTACTTC	CSVEGQGLYEQYF
TRBJ1-6	TRBV11-2	.	TRBD1	TGTGCCAGCAGCTTTCCGGACAGGTCGAGGAATTCACCCCTCCACTTT	CASSFPDRSRNSPLHF
TRBJ1-5	TRBV5-1	.	.	TGCGCCAGCAGCTTGACGACGAGGGATAAGAATCAGCCCCAGCATTTT	CASSLTTRDKNQPQHF
TRBJ2-5	TRBV24-1	.	.	TGTGCCACCAGTGAGAGCAGCGCTTGGACCCAGTACTTC	CATSESSAWTQYF
TRBJ2-7	TRBV6-6	.	TRBD2	TGTGCCAGCAGTTCCCATCCGGGACTAGCCTACGAGCAGTACTTC	CASSSHPGLAYEQYF
TRBJ1-6	TRBV12-3/TRBV12-4	.	.	TGTGCCAGCAGTCCCACAGGGAGTTCACCCCTCCACTTT	CASSPTGSSPLHF
TRBJ1-2	TRBV12-3/TRBV12-4	.	.	TGTGCCAGCAGTTTTGGGGGCGGCTACACCTTC	CASSFGGGYTF
TRBJ1-1	TRBV2	.	.	TGTGCCAGCAGTGGAAGAGGAAACACTGAAGCTTTCTTT	CASSGRGNTEAFF
TRBJ2-7	TRBV28	once	.	TGTGCCAGCAGTTTATTTTCTCCCTCTTCGGGCGAGCAGTACTTC	CASSLFSPSSGEQYF
TRBJ1-2	TRBV6-5	.	TRBD1	TGTGCCAGCAGTTTCCGGGACAGTTATGGCTACACCTTC	CASSFRDSYGYTF
TRBJ2-1	TRBV7-3	.	TRBD1	TGTGCCAGCAGCTTAATCCCCGGACAGGGTATCAATGAGCAGTTCTTC	CASSLIPGQGINEQFF
TRBJ1-3	TRBV28	once	.	TGTGCCAGCAGTTTATCGACACTCTCTGGAAACACCATATATTTT	CASSLSTLSGNTIYF
TRBJ1-1	TRBV19	.	TRBD1	TGTGCCAGTAGTATCTGGACAGGGCAAATGAACACTGAAGCTTTCTTT	CASSIWTGQMNTEAFF
TRBJ1-6	TRBV6-5	.	.	TGTGCCAGCAGTTTCCCCAGGGGTATCGAAATAACCCTCCACTTT	CASSFPRGIEITLHF
TRBJ2-3	TRBV3-1/TRBV3-2	.	.	TGTGCCAGCAGCTATACAGGCAAAACTAGCACAGATACGCAGTATTTT	CASSYTGKTSTDTQYF
TRBJ2-6	TRBV25-1	.	TRBD2	TGTGCCACCCGGGGGGGTGGGGCCAACGTCCTGACTTTC	CATRGGGANVLTF
TRBJ2-1	TRBV5-1	.	TRBD2	TGCGCCAGCAGCTTGGTGGCGGGGGGGCGGGTAACTGAGCAGTTCTTC	CASSLVAGGRVTEQFF
TRBJ2-2	TRBV5-6	.	TRBD1	TGTGCCAGCAGCTTGATGACAGGGAGCACCGGGGAGCTGTTTTTT	CASSLMTGSTGELFF
TRBJ2-1	TRBV18	.	.	TGTGCCAGCTCACCACGGGCAGGGGAAGGCAATGAGCAGTTCTTC	CASSPRAGEGNEQFF
TRBJ1-1	TRBV21-1	.	.	TGTGCCAGCAGCCTAGGGGCTATAGGGGGACCCCAAGAAGCTTTCTTT	CASSLGAIGGPQEAFF
TRBJ2-6	TRBV10-3	.	TRBD2	TGTGCCATCAGTCCCGGACGGGGGGTAAGAGGCTCTGGGGCCAACGTCCTGACTTTC	CAISPGRGVRGSGANVLTF
TRBJ2-3	TRBV5-4	.	.	TGTGCCAGCAGCTTGGGACAGGGAGGAGATACGCAGTATTTT	CASSLGQGGDTQYF
TRBJ1-5	TRBV19	.	.	TGTGCCAGTAGTCCAGGGCAACAGCCCCAGCATTTT	CASSPGQQPQHF
TRBJ2-2	TRBV19	.	.	TGTGCCAGTAGCCCCCTGTCGGTGAGCGGGGAGCTGTTTTTT	CASSPLSVSGELFF
TRBJ2-7	TRBV11-2	.	.	TGTGCCAGCAGCTTAGCCGGGTACGAGCAGTACTTC	CASSLAGYEQYF
TRBJ1-6	TRBV30	.	.	TGTGCCTGGAGTCCTCCCCTAACCGGGAGCAATTCACCCCTCCACTTT	CAWSPPLTGSNSPLHF
TRBJ1-5	TRBV25-1	.	TRBD1	TGTGCCAGCTCCGGGACAGGGGATCAGCCCCAGCATTTT	CASSGTGDQPQHF
TRBJ1-4	TRBV11-2	.	.	TGTGCCAGCAGCTTAGTCCCCAGAAACCCTGTAAAACTGTTTTTT	CASSLVPRNPVKLFF
TRBJ2-4	TRBV5-1	.	TRBD1	TGCGCCAGCAGCACCCTTCCGGGACAGGGTAACATTCAGTACTTC	CASSTLPGQGNIQYF
TRBJ1-6	TRBV5-1	.	.	TGCGCCAGCAGCCCAACAGATAATTCACCCCTCCACTTT	CASSPTDNSPLHF
TRBJ2-7	TRBV11-2	.	TRBD1	TGTGCCAGCAGCTCGACGTATTTACGAGACAGGGGGCCCTACGAGCAGTACTTC	CASSSTYLRDRGPYEQYF
TRBJ1-2	TRBV15	.	.	TGTGCCACCAGCAGAGACCCCCAGGGCCAGGGCTACACCTTC	CATSRDPQGQGYTF
TRBJ2-7	TRBV18	.	.	TGTGCCAGCTCCTTAAATCAAGGGGCTAGCTCCTACGAGCAGTACTTC	CASSLNQGASSYEQYF
TRBJ2-1	TRBV24-1	few	.	TGTGCCACGGAGGGCAGCCGAACGGGGAATGAGCAGTTCTTC	CATEGSRTGNEQFF